The rows below give T cell receptor beta chains drawn from one sample of a study of T cell repertoires in breast cancer. TCRdb re-derived calls from the emulsion pairing reads in MiXCR, one entry per CDR3 protein. The table lists tens of thousands of distinct CDR3 sequences, around 45% of them singletons. Sequenced: CD8+ T cells. All receptors come from a pool of human donors with breast cancer or a healthy control (not recorded which). Both conserved end residues are part of each CDR3. Each record gives: V gene, clone size, D gene, J gene, CDR3 protein, CDR3 DNA. The D gene is left open where the match is weak. Expanded clones are given a class, and other clones once, few, many or no size at all.

TRBV10-3,.,.,TRBJ1-1,CAITGGDGAFF,TGTGCCATCACCGGAGGGGACGGAGCTTTCTTT
TRBV20-1,many,TRBD2,TRBJ2-3,CSARVLAGVYDTQYF,TGCAGTGCTAGAGTCCTTGCGGGAGTATACGATACGCAGTATTTT
TRBV29-1,.,.,TRBJ2-2,CSGSEVNTGELFF,TGCAGCGGGTCAGAAGTGAACACCGGGGAGCTGTTTTTT
TRBV12-5,.,.,TRBJ1-1,CASSTGPEAFF,TGTGCTAGTTCTACAGGGCCTGAAGCTTTCTTT
TRBV7-9,.,.,TRBJ1-1,CASSISMGLARAFF,TGTGCCAGCTCAATCTCTATGGGGTTAGCCCGCGCTTTCTTT
TRBV2,.,.,TRBJ1-1,CASSTGLGGAFF,TGTGCCAGCTCGACGGGCTTGGGTGGAGCTTTCTTC
TRBV20-1,medium-sized,.,TRBJ1-2,CSARGPNPQGPVDGYTF,TGCAGTGCTAGAGGCCCCAACCCACAGGGTCCAGTTGATGGCTACACCTTC
TRBV7-2,.,TRBD2,TRBJ2-1,CASSSGTSYNKQFF,TGTGCCAGCAGTTCCGGGACTAGCTACAATAAGCAGTTCTTC
TRBV6-1,.,TRBD2,TRBJ2-7,CASSDSGSGYEQYF,TGCGCCAGCAGCGATAGCGGGAGTGGTTACGAGCAGTACTTC
TRBV6-2/TRBV6-3,.,TRBD1,TRBJ1-4,CASSLSAGGLDKLFF,TGTGCCAGCAGTCTATCGGCAGGGGGGTTGGATAAACTGTTTTTT
TRBV29-1,.,.,TRBJ2-3,CSAAPGTDTQYF,TGCAGCGCAGCACCGGGCACAGATACGCAGTATTTT
TRBV19,.,TRBD2,TRBJ2-7,CASSIGTSGTYEQYF,TGTGCCAGTAGTATCGGGACTAGCGGGACCTACGAGCAGTACTTC
TRBV24-1,many,.,TRBJ1-1,CATSDLKNTEAFF,TGTGCCACCAGTGATTTAAAAAACACTGAAGCTTTCTTT
TRBV20-1,many,.,TRBJ1-5,CSATDGGQPQHF,TGCAGTGCCACGGACGGGGGTCAGCCCCAGCATTTT
TRBV12-3/TRBV12-4,.,.,TRBJ1-1,CASSLRSGPEAFF,TGTGCCAGCAGTTTAAGGTCAGGCCCTGAAGCTTTCTTT
TRBV20-1,many,.,TRBJ2-3,CSASAGPGRFSDTQYF,TGCAGTGCTTCCGCCGGGCCAGGGAGGTTTTCAGATACGCAGTATTTT
TRBV5-8,.,TRBD1,TRBJ2-7,CASSLGYGDRPYEQYF,TGTGCCAGCAGCTTGGGATATGGGGACAGACCCTACGAGCAGTACTTC
TRBV4-1,.,TRBD1,TRBJ1-2,CASSQAQAGGPSYGYTF,TGCGCCAGCAGCCAAGCACAGGCAGGGGGACCCTCCTATGGCTACACCTTC
TRBV11-3,few,.,TRBJ2-1,CASSRMGAGYNEQFF,TGTGCCAGCAGCCGCATGGGGGCGGGGTACAATGAGCAGTTCTTC
TRBV20-1,.,.,TRBJ2-3,CSARSRRWADTQYF,TGCAGTGCTAGATCGCGGAGGTGGGCAGATACGCAGTATTTT
TRBV6-6,.,.,TRBJ1-1,CASSFKLNTEAFF,TGTGCCAGCAGTTTCAAGTTGAACACTGAAGCTTTCTTT
TRBV2,.,.,TRBJ1-6,CASMAPTGGISPLHF,TGTGCCAGCATGGCTCCGACAGGCGGTATTTCACCCCTCCACTTT
TRBV12-3/TRBV12-4,.,.,TRBJ1-2,CASSFDIYGYTF,TGTGCCAGCAGTTTTGACATATACGGCTACACCTTC
TRBV4-2,.,.,TRBJ1-2,CASSQELSYGANYGYTF,TGTGCCAGCAGCCAAGAACTAAGTTACGGGGCTAACTATGGCTACACCTTC
TRBV20-1,.,TRBD2,TRBJ2-7,CSASGLAANSYEQYF,TGCAGTGCTTCGGGACTAGCGGCAAACTCCTACGAGCAGTACTTC
TRBV19,.,.,TRBJ2-2,CASSINTGELFF,TGTGCCAGTAGTATTAACACCGGGGAGCTGTTTTTT
TRBV2,many,.,TRBJ2-7,CASSDNGAYEQYF,TGTGCCAGCAGTGACAACGGAGCCTACGAGCAGTACTTC
TRBV5-4,.,.,TRBJ2-6,CASSNRDGANVLTF,TGTGCCAGCAGCAACAGGGATGGGGCCAACGTCCTGACTTTC
TRBV7-2,.,.,TRBJ2-3,CASSYRQGYTDTQYF,TGTGCCAGCAGCTATAGGCAGGGCTACACAGATACGCAGTATTTT
TRBV4-1,.,.,TRBJ2-2,CASSQDVPAGELFF,TGCGCCAGCAGCCAAGATGTTCCAGCCGGGGAGCTGTTTTTT
TRBV7-6,.,TRBD2,TRBJ2-2,CASSQRTSGSAGTGELFF,TGTGCCAGCAGCCAGAGGACTAGCGGGAGTGCTGGCACCGGGGAGCTGTTTTTT
TRBV2,once,TRBD1,TRBJ1-5,CASKSGGLADQPQHF,TGTGCCAGCAAATCAGGGGGCCTAGCTGATCAGCCCCAGCATTTT
TRBV27,few,.,TRBJ1-2,CASSLTGWDYYGYTF,TGTGCCAGCAGTTTAACCGGTTGGGACTACTATGGCTACACCTTC
TRBV6-1,.,.,TRBJ1-5,CASSDRASNQPQHF,TGTGCCAGCAGCGACCGGGCCTCAAATCAGCCCCAGCATTTT
TRBV27,many,.,TRBJ1-1,CASSLFGVGIRSAFF,TGTGCCAGCAGTTTATTCGGGGTAGGGATTAGAAGTGCTTTCTTT
TRBV27,.,.,TRBJ1-5,CASSFSITSNQPQHF,TGTGCCAGCAGTTTCAGTATCACTAGCAATCAGCCCCAGCATTTT
TRBV12-3/TRBV12-4,few,.,TRBJ1-1,CASSTQWGPKAFF,TGTGCCAGCAGTACTCAGTGGGGACCAAAAGCTTTCTTT
TRBV7-8,.,.,TRBJ2-7,CASSSGLSYEQYF,TGTGCCAGCAGCTCTGGACTATCCTACGAGCAGTACTTC
TRBV4-1,.,TRBD2,TRBJ2-7,CASSQALAGDEQYF,TGCGCCAGCAGCCAAGCGTTAGCGGGGGACGAGCAGTACTTC
TRBV28,.,.,TRBJ2-4,CASSLGSGNIQYF,TGTGCCAGCAGTTTGGGCAGCGGGAACATTCAGTACTTC
TRBV6-1,.,TRBD2,TRBJ2-7,CASSGLSGSSYEQYF,TGTGCCAGCAGTGGCCTGAGCGGGAGCTCCTACGAGCAGTACTTC
TRBV20-1,few,.,TRBJ2-5,CSARLRSGRETQYF,TGCAGTGCTAGACTCAGGAGCGGCCGGGAGACCCAGTACTTC
TRBV3-1,few,.,TRBJ2-1,CASSQKPHEQFF,TGTGCCAGCAGCCAAAAACCCCATGAGCAGTTCTTC
TRBV7-6,.,.,TRBJ1-5,CASSLGVYQPQHF,TGTGCCAGCAGCTTAGGGGTCTATCAGCCCCAGCATTTT
TRBV20-1,.,TRBD2,TRBJ2-1,CSARGLAGRNEQFF,TGCAGTGCTAGGGGACTAGCGGGACGCAATGAGCAGTTCTTC
TRBV20-1,.,.,TRBJ2-7,CSACRGQKEIYEQYF,TGCAGTGCTTGTAGGGGCCAGAAGGAAATTTACGAGCAGTACTTC
TRBV20-1,.,TRBD1,TRBJ1-1,CSARGQGGSTEAFF,TGCAGTGCTAGAGGGCAGGGGGGCAGCACTGAAGCTTTCTTT
TRBV20-1,medium-sized,.,TRBJ2-3,CSATIGDTQYF,TGCAGTGCTACGATTGGGGATACGCAGTATTTT
TRBV20-1,few,.,TRBJ2-1,CSARARSHSYNEQFF,TGCAGTGCTAGAGCTAGATCCCACTCTTACAATGAGCAGTTCTTC
TRBV5-1,.,.,TRBJ2-3,CASSALKDTQYF,TGCGCCAGCAGCGCGTTGAAAGATACGCAGTATTTT
TRBV12-3/TRBV12-4,.,TRBD1,TRBJ1-1,CASRMTGPEAFF,TGTGCCAGCAGAATGACAGGGCCTGAAGCTTTCTTC
TRBV20-1,.,.,TRBJ2-1,CSAPLVPPFYEQFF,TGCAGTGCCCCCCTAGTGCCTCCGTTCTACGAGCAGTTCTTC
TRBV27,many,.,TRBJ1-2,CASSLGGADGYTF,TGTGCCAGCAGTTTAGGGGGGGCGGATGGCTACACCTTC
TRBV7-9,.,.,TRBJ2-5,CASSPETGTQYF,TGTGCCAGCAGCCCCGAGACAGGGACCCAGTACTTC
TRBV28,many,.,TRBJ2-1,CASSFGVYNEQFF,TGTGCCAGCAGTTTCGGGGTCTACAATGAGCAGTTCTTC
TRBV7-2,.,.,TRBJ1-1,CASSPPNTLMNTEAFF,TGTGCCAGCAGCCCCCCCAACACCCTCATGAACACTGAAGCTTTCTTT
TRBV18,.,.,TRBJ2-1,CASSPPRGPTDPHNEQFF,TGTGCCAGCTCACCACCCCGAGGTCCGACCGACCCTCACAATGAGCAGTTCTTC